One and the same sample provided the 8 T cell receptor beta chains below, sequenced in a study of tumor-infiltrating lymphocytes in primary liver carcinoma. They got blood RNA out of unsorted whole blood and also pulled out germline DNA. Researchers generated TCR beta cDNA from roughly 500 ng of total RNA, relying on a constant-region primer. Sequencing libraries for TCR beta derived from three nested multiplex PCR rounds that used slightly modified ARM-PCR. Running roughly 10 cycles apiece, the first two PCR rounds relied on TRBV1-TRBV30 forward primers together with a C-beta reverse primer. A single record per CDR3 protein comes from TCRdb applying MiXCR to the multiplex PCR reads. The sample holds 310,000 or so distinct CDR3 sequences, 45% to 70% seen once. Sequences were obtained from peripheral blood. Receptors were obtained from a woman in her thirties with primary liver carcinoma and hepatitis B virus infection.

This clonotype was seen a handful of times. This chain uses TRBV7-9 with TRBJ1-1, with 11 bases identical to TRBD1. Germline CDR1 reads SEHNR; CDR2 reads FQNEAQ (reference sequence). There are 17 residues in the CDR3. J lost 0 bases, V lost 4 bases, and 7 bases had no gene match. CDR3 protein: CASSSTRTGGLNTEAFF. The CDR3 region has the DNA TGTGCCAGCAGCTCAACTAGGACAGGGGGCTTGAACACTGAAGCTTTCTTT.

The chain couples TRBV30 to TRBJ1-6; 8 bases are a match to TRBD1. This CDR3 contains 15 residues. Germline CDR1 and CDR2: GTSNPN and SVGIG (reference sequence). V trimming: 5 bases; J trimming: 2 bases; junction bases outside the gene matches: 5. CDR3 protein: CAWSGQDPYNSPLHF. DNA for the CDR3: TGTGCCTGGTCGGGACAGGATCCCTATAATTCACCCCTCCACTTT.

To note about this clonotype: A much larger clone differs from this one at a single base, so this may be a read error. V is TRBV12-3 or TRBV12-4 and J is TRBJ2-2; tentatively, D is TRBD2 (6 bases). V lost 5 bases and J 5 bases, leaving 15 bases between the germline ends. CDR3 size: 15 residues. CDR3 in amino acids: CASSPWTGATGELFF. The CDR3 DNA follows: TGTGCCAGCAGTCCTTGGACGGGAGCTACCGGGGAGCTGTTTTTT.

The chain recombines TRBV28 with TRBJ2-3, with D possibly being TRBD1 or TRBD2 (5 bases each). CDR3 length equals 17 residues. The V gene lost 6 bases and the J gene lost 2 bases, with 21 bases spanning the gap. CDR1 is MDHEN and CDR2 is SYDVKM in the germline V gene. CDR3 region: CASSAHGVGRITDTQYF. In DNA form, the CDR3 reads TGTGCCAGCAGCGCCCACGGGGTGGGGCGGATCACAGATACGCAGTATTTT.

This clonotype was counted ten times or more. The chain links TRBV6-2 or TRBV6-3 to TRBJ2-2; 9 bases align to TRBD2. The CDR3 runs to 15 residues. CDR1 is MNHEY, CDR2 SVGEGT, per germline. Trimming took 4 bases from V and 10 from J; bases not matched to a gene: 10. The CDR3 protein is CASSSALLAGKELFF. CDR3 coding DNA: TGTGCCAGCAGTTCCGCCTTGCTAGCGGGAAAGGAGCTGTTTTTT.

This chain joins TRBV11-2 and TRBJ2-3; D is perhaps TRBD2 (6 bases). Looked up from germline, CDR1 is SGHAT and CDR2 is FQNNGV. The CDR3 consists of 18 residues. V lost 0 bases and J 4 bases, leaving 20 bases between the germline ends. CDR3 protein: CASSLELADAVVADTQYF. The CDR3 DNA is TGTGCCAGCAGCTTAGAACTAGCAGACGCCGTTGTGGCAGATACGCAGTATTTT.

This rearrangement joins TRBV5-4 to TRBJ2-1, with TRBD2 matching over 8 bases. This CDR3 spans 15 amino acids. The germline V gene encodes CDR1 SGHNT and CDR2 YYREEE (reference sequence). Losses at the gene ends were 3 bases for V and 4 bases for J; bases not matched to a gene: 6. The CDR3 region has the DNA TGTGCCAGCAGCTCGGGACTAGAGGAGTACAATGAGCAGTTCTTC. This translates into CASSSGLEEYNEQFF.

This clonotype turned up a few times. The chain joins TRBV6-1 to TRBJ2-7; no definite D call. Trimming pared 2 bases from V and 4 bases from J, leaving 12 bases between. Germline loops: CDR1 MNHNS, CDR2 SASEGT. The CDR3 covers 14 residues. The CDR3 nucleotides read TGTGCCAGCAGTGAATTCGAGGTCCCGTACGAGCAGTACTTC. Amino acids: CASSEFEVPYEQYF.